Below are 16 T cell receptor beta chains sequenced from a single sample in a study of OX40 agonist ivuxolimab in advanced cancers. The library was generated by the immunoSEQ multiplex PCR assay. TCRdb retrieved this table from immuneACCESS and kept in-frame rearrangements only. Not all clones are present; in checked studies, unresolved V genes account for under half, and no reason is known for the remainder. The sample has over 40,000 clones on record, 65% to 85% of them singletons. The top ten constitute just over 5% of the sample. Here the sequenced sample was CD4+ or CD8+ T cells sorted from blood, taken in a trial of the OX40 agonist ivuxolimab. The receptor set was obtained from an adult with an advanced solid tumor such as melanoma, head and neck, liver or kidney cancer.

The rearrangement uses TRBV27 and TRBJ1-1; D unresolved. Per the germline V gene, CDR1 is MNHEY and CDR2 is SMNVEV (reference sequence). V shed 6 bases and J shed 5 bases, with 16 bases lying between them. There are 14 residues in the CDR3. CDR3 in DNA: TGTGCCAGCAGATACAGTCCTTTGGGGACTGAAGCTTTCTTT. It translates to CASRYSPLGTEAFF.

V is TRBV4-1 and J is TRBJ1-1; D unclear. CDR3 length equals 15 residues. Germline values: CDR1 MGHRA, CDR2 YSYEKL. Trimming stripped 4 bases from V and 3 bases from J, with 15 bases between. The CDR3 is CASSRKWAADTEAFF. The CDR3 nucleotides are TGCGCCAGCAGCCGGAAATGGGCGGCGGACACTGAAGCTTTCTTT.

The rearrangement joins TRBV2 to TRBJ2-3; D might be TRBD1 (5 bases). This CDR3 is 13 amino acids long. CDR1 and CDR2 from the germline V gene are SNHLY and FYNNEI. V dropped 6 bases and J dropped 3 bases, with 10 bases sitting between them. The CDR3 DNA reads TGTGCCAGCAGCCAACGGACAACAGATACGCAGTATTTT. Translation: CASSQRTTDTQYF.

V is TRBV7-9 and J is TRBJ2-5; D possibly corresponds to TRBD1 (5 bases). The J call may be mistaken, given a closer DNA end match to TRBJ2-7. The germline gives CDR1 SEHNR, CDR2 FQNEAQ (reference sequence). CDR3 length: 15 residues. The CDR3 DNA reads as TGTGCCAGCAGCTCCCAAGCAGGGATCTCATCCGAGCAGTACTTC. Its protein is CASSSQAGISSEQYF.

This clone was seen a handful of times. The V call is TRBV10-3, the J call TRBJ2-7; the match to TRBD2 covers 7 bases. Germline CDR1 ENHRY, CDR2 SYGVKD. V dropped 1 base and J dropped 6; count of bases not matched to a gene: 6. The CDR3 spans 14 residues. As DNA, the CDR3 is TGTGCCATCAGTGAGTTGGAGGGGAGGGGCGAGCAGTACTTC. It encodes CAISELEGRGEQYF.

This clone was counted between two and nine times. The genes are TRBV11-1 and TRBJ1-5, with D unresolved. Germline V gene data show CDR1 as SGHAT and CDR2 as FQDESV (reference sequence). V lost 1 base, J lost 5 bases, and 6 bases lay in between. The CDR3 totals 13 residues. CDR3 bases: TGTGCCAGCAGCTTAGGGTCACATCAGCCCCAGCATTTT. It translates to CASSLGSHQPQHF.

The chain has TRBV5-6 and TRBJ1-1, with 9 bases aligning to TRBD1. The germline CDR1 and CDR2 sequences are SGHDT and YYEEEE. The CDR3 runs 15 residues. Unmatched junction bases numbered 10, after V lost 4 bases and J lost 6 bases. The DNA for the CDR3 is TGTGCCAGCAGCCTACCCGGACAGGGGCGGGCTGAAGCTTTCTTT. As protein: CASSLPGQGRAEAFF.

The CDR3 nucleotides read TGTGCCAGCAGTTACCGGACAGATTACGAGCAGTACTTC. It translates to CASSYRTDYEQYF. The chain carries TRBV6-6 and TRBJ2-7; a possible D gene is TRBD1 (6 bases). This CDR3 region has 13 residues. V lost 2 bases and J lost 4, with 9 bases in between. Germline CDR1 is MNHNY and CDR2 is SVGAGI (reference sequence).

The chain combines TRBV5-6 with TRBJ2-7; 9 bases are a match to TRBD1. V trimming: 4 bases; J trimming: 3 bases; junction bases outside the gene matches: 5. Germline loops: CDR1 SGHDT, CDR2 YYEEEE. The length of the CDR3 is 14 residues. CDR3 DNA sequence: TGTGCCAGCAGCGACACGGGACAGGGCTACGAGCAGTACTTC. Its translation is CASSDTGQGYEQYF.

The chain joins TRBV7-8 to TRBJ1-5; D is perhaps TRBD1 (5 bases). CDR3 length: 12 amino acids. The V and J ends lost 5 bases and 7 bases respectively, with 9 bases between them. The germline CDR1 and CDR2 sequences are SGHVS and FQNEAQ. DNA of the CDR3: TGTGCCAGCAGCCTATGGGGCCAGCCCCAGCATTTT. As protein: CASSLWGQPQHF.

This clone was recorded once. V is TRBV20-1 and J is TRBJ2-3; no firm D call. The CDR3 spans 10 residues. V lost 4 bases to trimming and J lost 2 bases, with 1 base between them. Germline-derived CDR1 and CDR2 are DFQATT and SNEGSKA (reference sequence). The CDR3 reads CSATTDTQYF. The CDR3 nucleotides are TGCAGTGCTACCACAGATACGCAGTATTTT.

This clone showed up just once. This chain connects TRBV20-1 to TRBJ1-3; D unclear. This CDR3 contains 9 residues. Per the germline V gene, CDR1 is DFQATT and CDR2 is SNEGSKA (reference sequence). CDR3 region: CLLGNTIYF. The CDR3 DNA follows: TGCCTACTCGGAAACACCATATATTTT.

CDR3 DNA sequence: TGTGCCAGTAGTACTCCTCAGGGTCACGAGCAGTACTTC. Translating gives CASSTPQGHEQYF. The V gene is TRBV19, the J gene TRBJ2-5; perhaps TRBD1 as D (5 bases). Gene TRBJ2-7 matches the end of the DNA better, so the J call may be wrong. The CDR3 extends over 13 amino acids. Per the germline V gene, CDR1 is LNHDA and CDR2 is SQIVND (reference sequence).

The chain uses TRBV2 and TRBJ2-5, with 8 bases identical to TRBD1. The CDR3 consists of 11 residues. The V gene end was trimmed by 9 bases and the J gene end by 5 bases; junction bases not matched to a gene: 2. Germline values: CDR1 SNHLY, CDR2 FYNNEI. CDR3 DNA sequence: TGTGCCAGGGGGGACAGGGAGACCCAGTACTTC. Its translation: CARGDRETQYF. Complete variable domain (other parts from reference TRBV2 and TRBJ2-5): EPEVTQTPSHQVTQMGQEVILRCVPISNHLYFYWYRQILGQKVEFLVSFYNNEISEKSEIFDDQFSVERPDGSNFTLKIRSTKLEDSAMYFCARGDRETQYFGPGTRLLVL.

This rearrangement joins TRBV19 to TRBJ2-3, with 13 bases identical to TRBD2. The CDR3 length is 16 residues. V lost 5 bases, J lost 3 bases, and 5 bases stayed unmatched. The germline V gene encodes CDR1 LNHDA and CDR2 SQIVND (reference sequence). In nucleotides, the CDR3 is TGTGCCAGTAGTCCCGGACTAGCGGGAGTAACAGATACGCAGTATTTT. Translated: CASSPGLAGVTDTQYF.

Here the CDR3 DNA reads TGTGCCAGCAGCTTAAACTCCTACAATGAGCAGTTCTTC. Protein product: CASSLNSYNEQFF. The chain links TRBV7-2 to TRBJ2-1, with D unresolved. Looked up from germline, CDR1 is SGHTA and CDR2 is FQGNSA. The germline V and J ends were trimmed by 2 bases and 0 bases, with 2 bases remaining between them. The CDR3 extends over 13 amino acids.